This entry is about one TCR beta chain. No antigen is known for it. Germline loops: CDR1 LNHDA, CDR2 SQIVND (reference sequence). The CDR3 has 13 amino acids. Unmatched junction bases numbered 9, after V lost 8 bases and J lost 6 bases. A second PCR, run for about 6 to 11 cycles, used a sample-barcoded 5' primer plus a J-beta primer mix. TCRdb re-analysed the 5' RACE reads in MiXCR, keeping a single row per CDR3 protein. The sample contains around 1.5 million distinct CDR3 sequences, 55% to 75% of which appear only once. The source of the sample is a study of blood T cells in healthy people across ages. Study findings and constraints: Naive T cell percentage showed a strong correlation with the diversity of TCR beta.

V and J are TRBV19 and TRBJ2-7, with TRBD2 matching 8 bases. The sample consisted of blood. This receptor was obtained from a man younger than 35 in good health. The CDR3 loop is CASGASGFSEQYF. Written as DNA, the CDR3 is TGTGCCAGTGGGGCTAGCGGGTTCTCCGAGCAGTACTTC.